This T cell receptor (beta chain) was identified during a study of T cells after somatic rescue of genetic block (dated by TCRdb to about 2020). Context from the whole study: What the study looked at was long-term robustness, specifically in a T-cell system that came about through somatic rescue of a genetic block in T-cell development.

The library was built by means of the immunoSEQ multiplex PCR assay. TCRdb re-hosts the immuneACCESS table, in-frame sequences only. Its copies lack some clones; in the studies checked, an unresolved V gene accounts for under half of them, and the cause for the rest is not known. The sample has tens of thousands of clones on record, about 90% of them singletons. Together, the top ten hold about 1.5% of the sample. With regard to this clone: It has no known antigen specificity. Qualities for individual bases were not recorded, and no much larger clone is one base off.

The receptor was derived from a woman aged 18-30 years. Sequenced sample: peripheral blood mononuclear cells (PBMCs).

The sequenced DNA: TGTGCCAGCAGTTTACGACAGGGTCGGAATCAGCCCCAGCATTTT. This translates into CASSLRQGRNQPQHF. The chain employs TRBV27 and TRBJ1-5; TRBD1 fits 7 bases in the junction. The CDR3, cysteine through phenylalanine, is 15 amino acids long. Just the 45-base CDR3 DNA is kept, in frame starting at base 1. The germline V gene (reference sequence) gives CDR1 as MNHEY and CDR2 as SMNVEV. V and J are trimmed by 2 bases and 4 bases, and the gene matches miss 5 bases of the junction.